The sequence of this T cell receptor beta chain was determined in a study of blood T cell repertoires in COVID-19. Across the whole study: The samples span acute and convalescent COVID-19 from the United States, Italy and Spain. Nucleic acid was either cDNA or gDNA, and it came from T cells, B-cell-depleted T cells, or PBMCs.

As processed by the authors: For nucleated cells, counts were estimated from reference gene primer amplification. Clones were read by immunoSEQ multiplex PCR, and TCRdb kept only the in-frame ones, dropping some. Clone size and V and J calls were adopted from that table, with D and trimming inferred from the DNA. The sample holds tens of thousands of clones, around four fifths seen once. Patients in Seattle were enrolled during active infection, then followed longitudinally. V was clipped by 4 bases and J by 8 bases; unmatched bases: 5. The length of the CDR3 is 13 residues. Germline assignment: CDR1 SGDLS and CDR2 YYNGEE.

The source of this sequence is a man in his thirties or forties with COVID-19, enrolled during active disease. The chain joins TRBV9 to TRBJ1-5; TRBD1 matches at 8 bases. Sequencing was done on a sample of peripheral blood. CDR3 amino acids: CASSLRGREPQHF. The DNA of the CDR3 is TGTGCCAGCAGCCTCAGGGGGCGGGAGCCCCAGCATTTT. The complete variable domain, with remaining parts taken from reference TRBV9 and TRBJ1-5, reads DSGVTQTPKHLITATGQRVTLRCSPRSGDLSVYWYQQSLDQGLQFLIQYYNGEERAKGNILERFSAQQFPDLHSELNLSSLELGDSALYFCASSLRGREPQHFGDGTRLSIL.